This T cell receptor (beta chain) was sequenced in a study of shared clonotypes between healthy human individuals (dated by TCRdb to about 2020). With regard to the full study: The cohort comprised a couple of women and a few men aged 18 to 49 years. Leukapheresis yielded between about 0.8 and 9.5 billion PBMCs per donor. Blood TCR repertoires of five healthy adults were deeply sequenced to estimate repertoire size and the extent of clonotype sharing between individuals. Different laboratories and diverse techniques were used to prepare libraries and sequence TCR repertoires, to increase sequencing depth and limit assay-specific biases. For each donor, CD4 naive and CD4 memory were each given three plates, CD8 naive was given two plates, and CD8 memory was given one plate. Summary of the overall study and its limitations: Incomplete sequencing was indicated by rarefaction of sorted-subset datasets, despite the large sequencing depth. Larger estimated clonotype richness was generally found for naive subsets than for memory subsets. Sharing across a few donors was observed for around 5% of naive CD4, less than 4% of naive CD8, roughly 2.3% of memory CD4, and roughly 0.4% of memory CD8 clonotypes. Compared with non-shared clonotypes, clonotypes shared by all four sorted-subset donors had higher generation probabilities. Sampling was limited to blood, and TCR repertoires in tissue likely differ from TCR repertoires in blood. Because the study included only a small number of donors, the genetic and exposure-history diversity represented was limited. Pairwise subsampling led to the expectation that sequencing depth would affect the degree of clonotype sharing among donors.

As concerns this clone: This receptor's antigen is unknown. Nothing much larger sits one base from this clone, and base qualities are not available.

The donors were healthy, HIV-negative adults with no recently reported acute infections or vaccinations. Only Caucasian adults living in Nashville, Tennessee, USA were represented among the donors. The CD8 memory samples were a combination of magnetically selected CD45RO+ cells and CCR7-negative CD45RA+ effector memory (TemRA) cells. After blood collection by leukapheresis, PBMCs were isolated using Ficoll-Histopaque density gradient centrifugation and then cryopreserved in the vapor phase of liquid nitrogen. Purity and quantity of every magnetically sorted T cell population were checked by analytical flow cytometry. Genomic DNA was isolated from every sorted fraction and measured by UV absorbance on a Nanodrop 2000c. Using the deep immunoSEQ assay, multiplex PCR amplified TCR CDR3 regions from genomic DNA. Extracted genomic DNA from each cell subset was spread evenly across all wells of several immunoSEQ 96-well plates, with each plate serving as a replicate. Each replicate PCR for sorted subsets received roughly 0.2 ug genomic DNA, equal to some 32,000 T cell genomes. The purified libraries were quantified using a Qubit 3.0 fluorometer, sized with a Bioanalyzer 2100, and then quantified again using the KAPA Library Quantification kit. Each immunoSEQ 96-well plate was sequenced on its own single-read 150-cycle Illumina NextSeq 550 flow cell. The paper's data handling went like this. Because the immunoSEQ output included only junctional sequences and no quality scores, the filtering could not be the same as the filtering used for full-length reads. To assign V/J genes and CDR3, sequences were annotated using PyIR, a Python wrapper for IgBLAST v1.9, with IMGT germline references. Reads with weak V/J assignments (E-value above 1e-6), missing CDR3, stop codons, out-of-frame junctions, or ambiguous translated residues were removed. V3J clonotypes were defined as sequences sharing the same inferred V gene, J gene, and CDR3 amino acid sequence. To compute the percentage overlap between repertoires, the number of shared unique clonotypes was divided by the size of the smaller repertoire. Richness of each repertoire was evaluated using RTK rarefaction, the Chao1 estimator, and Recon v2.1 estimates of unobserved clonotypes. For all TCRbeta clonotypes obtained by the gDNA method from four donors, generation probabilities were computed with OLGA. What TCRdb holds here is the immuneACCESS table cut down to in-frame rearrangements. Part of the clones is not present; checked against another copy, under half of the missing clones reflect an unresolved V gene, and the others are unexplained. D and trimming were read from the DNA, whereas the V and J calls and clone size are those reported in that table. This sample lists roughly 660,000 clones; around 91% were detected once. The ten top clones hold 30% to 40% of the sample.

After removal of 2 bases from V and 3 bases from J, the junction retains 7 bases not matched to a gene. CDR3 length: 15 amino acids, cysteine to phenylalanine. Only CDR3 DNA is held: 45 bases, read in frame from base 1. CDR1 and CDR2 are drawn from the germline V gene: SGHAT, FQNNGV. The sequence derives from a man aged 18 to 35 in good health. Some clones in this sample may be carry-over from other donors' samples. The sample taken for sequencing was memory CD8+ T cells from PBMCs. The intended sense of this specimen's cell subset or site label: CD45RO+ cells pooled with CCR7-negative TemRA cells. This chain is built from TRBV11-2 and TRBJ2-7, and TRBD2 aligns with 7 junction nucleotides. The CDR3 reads CASSLFSGEGYEQYF. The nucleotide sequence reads TGTGCCAGCAGCTTATTTTCGGGGGAGGGCTACGAGCAGTACTTC.